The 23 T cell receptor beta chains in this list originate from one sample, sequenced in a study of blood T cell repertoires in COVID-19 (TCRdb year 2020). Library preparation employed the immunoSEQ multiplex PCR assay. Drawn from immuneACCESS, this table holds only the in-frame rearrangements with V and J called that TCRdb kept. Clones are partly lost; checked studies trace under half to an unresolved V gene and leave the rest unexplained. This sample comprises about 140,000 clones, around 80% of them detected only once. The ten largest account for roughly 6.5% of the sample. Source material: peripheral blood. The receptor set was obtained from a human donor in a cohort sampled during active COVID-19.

Here the CDR3 reads CASSLTPAQVYGYTF. CDR3 in DNA: TGCGCCAGCAGCTTGACCCCCGCCCAGGTCTATGGCTACACCTTC. The rearrangement joins TRBV5-1 to TRBJ1-2; no definite D call. There are 15 residues in the CDR3. Trimming left V 1 base short and J 4 bases short, with 14 bases between. Per germline, CDR1 SGHRS and CDR2 YFSETQ. The whole variable domain, remainder taken from reference TRBV5-1 and TRBJ1-2, is KAGVTQTPRYLIKTRGQQVTLSCSPISGHRSVSWYQQTPGQGLQFLFEYFSETQRNKGNFPGRFSGRQFSNSRSEMNVSTLELGDSALYLCASSLTPAQVYGYTFGSGTRLTVV.

The DNA of the CDR3 is TGTGCCAGCAGCCTAAGCTCCTATAATTCACCCCTCCACTTT. Protein: CASSLSSYNSPLHF. J is TRBJ1-6 and V is TRBV27, with D unresolved. CDR3 length: 14 residues. Trimming shortened V by 6 bases and J by 0 bases, and 6 bases separated the two germline ends. CDR1 MNHEY and CDR2 SMNVEV come from the germline V gene (reference sequence).

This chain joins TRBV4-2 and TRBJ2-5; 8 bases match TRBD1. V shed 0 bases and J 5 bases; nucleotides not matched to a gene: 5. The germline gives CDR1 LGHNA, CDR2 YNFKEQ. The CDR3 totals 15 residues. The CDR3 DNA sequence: TGTGCCAGCAGCCAAGATCCCAGGGGGCGGGAGACCCAGTACTTC. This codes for CASSQDPRGRETQYF.

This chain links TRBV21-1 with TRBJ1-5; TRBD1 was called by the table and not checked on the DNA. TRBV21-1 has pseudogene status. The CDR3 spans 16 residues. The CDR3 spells CASSPSDRKSNQPQHF. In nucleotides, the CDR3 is TGTGCCAGCAGCCCCTCGGACAGGAAAAGCAATCAGCCCCAGCATTTT.

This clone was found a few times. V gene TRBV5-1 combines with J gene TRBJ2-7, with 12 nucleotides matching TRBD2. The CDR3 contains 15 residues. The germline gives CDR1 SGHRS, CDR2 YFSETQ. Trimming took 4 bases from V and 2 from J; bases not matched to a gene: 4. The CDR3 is CASSPGLAGTYEQYF. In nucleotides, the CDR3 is TGCGCCAGCAGCCCTGGACTAGCGGGGACCTACGAGCAGTACTTC.

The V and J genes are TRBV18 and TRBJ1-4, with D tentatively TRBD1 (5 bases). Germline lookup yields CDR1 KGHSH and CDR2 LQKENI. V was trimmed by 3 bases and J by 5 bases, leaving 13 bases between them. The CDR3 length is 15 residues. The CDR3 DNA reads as TGTGCCAGCTCACCTGAATTGGGGCAGAATGAAAAACTGTTTTTT. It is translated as CASSPELGQNEKLFF.

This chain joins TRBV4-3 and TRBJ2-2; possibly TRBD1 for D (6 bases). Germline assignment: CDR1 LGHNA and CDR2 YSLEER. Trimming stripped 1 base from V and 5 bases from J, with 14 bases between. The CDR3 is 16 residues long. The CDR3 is CASSQAPARGTGELFF. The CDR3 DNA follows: TGCGCCAGCAGCCAAGCCCCCGCTAGGGGGACCGGGGAGCTGTTTTTT.

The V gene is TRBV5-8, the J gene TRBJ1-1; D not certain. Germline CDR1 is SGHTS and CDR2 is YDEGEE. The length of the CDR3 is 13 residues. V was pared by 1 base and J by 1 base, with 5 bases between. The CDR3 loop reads CASSLTRNTEAFF. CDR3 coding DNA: TGTGCCAGCAGCTTGACGAGGAACACTGAAGCTTTCTTT. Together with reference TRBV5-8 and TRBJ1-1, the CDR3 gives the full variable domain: EAGVTQSPTHLIKTRGQQATLRCSPISGHTSVYWYQQALGLGLQFLLWYDEGEERNRGNFPPRFSGRQFPNYSSELNVNALELEDSALYLCASSLTRNTEAFFGQGTRLTVV.

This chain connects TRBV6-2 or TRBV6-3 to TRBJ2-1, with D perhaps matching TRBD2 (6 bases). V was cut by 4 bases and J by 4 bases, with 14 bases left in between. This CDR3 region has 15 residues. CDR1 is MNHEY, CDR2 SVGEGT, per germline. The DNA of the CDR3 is TGTGCCAGCAGTTCCCGGGGGAACATATACAATGAGCAGTTCTTC. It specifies CASSSRGNIYNEQFF.

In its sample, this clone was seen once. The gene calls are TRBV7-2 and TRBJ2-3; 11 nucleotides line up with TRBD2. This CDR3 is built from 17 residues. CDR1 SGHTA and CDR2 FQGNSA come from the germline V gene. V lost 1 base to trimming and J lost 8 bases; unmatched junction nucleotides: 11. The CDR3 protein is CASSLGPLAGGQGTQYF. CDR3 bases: TGTGCCAGCAGCTTAGGTCCCCTAGCGGGGGGCCAAGGTACGCAGTATTTT.

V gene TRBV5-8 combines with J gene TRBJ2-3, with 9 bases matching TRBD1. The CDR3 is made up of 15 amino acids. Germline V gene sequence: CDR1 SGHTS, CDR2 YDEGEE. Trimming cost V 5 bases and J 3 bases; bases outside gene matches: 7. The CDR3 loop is CASSSGQGGTDTQYF. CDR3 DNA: TGTGCCAGCAGTTCGGGACAGGGCGGAACAGATACGCAGTATTTT.

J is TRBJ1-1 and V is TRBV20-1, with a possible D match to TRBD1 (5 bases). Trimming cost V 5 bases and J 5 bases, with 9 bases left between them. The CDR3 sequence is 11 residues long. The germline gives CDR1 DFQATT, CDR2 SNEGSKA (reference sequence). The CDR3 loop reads CSAGGETEAFF. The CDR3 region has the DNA TGCAGTGCTGGGGGGGAGACTGAAGCTTTCTTT.

This chain's CDR3 is CASSLVGRVQETQYF. The DNA of the CDR3 is TGCGCCAGCAGCTTAGTGGGCAGGGTCCAAGAGACCCAGTACTTC. The chain recombines TRBV5-1 with TRBJ2-5, with D maybe TRBD1 (5 bases). Germline CDR1 is SGHRS and CDR2 is YFSETQ. The CDR3 totals 15 residues. V was shortened by 2 bases and J by 1 base, with 12 bases between the two germline ends.

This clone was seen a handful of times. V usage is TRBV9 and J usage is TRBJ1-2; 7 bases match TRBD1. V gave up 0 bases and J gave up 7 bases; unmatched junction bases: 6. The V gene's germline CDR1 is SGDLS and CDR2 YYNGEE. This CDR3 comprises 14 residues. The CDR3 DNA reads TGTGCCAGCAGCGTAGGACAGGGAAACCTTGGCTACACCTTC. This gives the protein CASSVGQGNLGYTF.

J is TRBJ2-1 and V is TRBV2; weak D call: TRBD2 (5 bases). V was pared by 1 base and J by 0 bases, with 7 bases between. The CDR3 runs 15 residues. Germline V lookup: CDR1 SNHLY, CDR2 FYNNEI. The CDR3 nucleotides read TGTGCCAGCAGTGAAGACGGACTCTCCTACAATGAGCAGTTCTTC. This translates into CASSEDGLSYNEQFF.

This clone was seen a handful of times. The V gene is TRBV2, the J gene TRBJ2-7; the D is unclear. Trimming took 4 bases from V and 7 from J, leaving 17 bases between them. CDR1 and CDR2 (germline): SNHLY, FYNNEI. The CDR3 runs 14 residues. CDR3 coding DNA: TGTGCCAGCAGTGTGGGCGCTACCAAGAGAGAGCAGTACTTC. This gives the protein CASSVGATKREQYF.

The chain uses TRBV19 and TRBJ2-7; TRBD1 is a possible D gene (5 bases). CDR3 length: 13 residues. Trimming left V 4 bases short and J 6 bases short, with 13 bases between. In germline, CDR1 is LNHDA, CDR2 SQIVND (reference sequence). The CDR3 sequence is CASSSTGLSEQYF. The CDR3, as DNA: TGTGCCAGTAGTAGTACAGGTCTCTCCGAGCAGTACTTC.

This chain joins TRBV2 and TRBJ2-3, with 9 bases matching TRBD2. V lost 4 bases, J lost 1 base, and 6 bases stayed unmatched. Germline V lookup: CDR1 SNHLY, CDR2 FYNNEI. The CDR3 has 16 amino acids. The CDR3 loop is CASSVGLALGTDTQYF. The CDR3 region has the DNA TGTGCCAGCAGTGTGGGACTAGCTCTGGGCACAGATACGCAGTATTTT.

In DNA, the CDR3 is TGTGCCAGCAGCCGAAATAGCGCAGGAGCTTTCTTT. This gives the protein CASSRNSAGAFF. This chain joins TRBV14 and TRBJ1-1; D call uncertain. V was pared by 4 bases and J by 10 bases, with 13 bases between. From germline, CDR1 is SGHDN and CDR2 FVKESK. The CDR3 contains 12 residues.

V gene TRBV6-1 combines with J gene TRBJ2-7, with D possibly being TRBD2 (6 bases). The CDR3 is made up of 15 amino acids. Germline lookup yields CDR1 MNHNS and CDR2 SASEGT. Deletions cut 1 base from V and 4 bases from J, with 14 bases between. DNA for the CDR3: TGTGCCAGCAGTGAAGGGACTAACAATATATACGAGCAGTACTTC. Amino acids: CASSEGTNNIYEQYF.

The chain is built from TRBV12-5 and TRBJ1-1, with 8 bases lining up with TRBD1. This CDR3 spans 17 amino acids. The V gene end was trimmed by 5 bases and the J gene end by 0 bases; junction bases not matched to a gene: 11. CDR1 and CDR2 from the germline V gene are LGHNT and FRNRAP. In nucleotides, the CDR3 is TGTGCTAGTGGTGCGGCAGGGGGCGGACTCATGAACACTGAAGCTTTCTTT. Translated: CASGAAGGGLMNTEAFF.

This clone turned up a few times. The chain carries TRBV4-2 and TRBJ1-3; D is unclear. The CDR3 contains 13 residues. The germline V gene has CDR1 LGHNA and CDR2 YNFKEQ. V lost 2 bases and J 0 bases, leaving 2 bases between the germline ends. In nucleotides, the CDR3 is TGTGCCAGCAGCCAATACTCTGGAAACACCATATATTTT. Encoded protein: CASSQYSGNTIYF.

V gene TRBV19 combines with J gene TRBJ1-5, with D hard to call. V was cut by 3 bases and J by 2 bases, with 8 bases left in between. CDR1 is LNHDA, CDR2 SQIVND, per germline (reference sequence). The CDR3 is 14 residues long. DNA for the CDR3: TGTGCCAGTAGTATTGGGCTCGGCAATCAGCCCCAGCATTTT. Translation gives CASSIGLGNQPQHF.